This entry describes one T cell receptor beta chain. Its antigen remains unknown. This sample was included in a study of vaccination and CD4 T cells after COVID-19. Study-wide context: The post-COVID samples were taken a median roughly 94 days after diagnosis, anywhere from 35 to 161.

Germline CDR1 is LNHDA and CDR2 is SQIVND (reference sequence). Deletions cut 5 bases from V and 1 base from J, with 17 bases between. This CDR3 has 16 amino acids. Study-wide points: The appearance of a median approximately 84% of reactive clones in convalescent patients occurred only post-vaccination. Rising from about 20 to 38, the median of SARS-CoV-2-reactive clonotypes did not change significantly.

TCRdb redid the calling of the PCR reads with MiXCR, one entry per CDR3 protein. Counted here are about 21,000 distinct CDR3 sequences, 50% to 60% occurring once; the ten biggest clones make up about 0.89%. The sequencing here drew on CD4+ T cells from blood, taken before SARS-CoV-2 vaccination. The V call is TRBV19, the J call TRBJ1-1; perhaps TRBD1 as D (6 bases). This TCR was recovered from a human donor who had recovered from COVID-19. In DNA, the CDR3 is TGTGCCAGTAGTTTCGGGGGGCCCAGGGGGAACACTGAAGCTTTCTTT. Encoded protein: CASSFGGPRGNTEAFF.